This T cell receptor beta chain was found in a study of blood T cells in healthy people across ages. About this clonotype: Antigen unknown.

The CDR3 loop spans 16 amino acids. From germline, CDR1 is SQVTM and CDR2 ANQGSEA. The ends were cut back, 1 base at V and 1 base at J, with 15 bases in the middle. General study points: Long-lived and aged donors differed, with more naive CD4+ cells and higher diversity in the long-lived.

With a J-beta primer mix and a sample-barcoded 5' primer, a second PCR ran about 7 to 12 cycles. One entry per CDR3 protein, called by TCRdb with MiXCR from the 5' RACE reads. The sample lists 540,000 or so distinct CDR3 sequences; approximately 25% were seen once. The same sample was also used in a study of T cells of mothers and their children.

This chain connects TRBV29-1 to TRBJ2-3; D ambiguous. The TCR comes from a boy younger than 18 in good health. Sequencing input: blood. The CDR3 here is CSVEAMAERGTDTQYF. As DNA, the CDR3 is TGCAGCGTTGAAGCAATGGCGGAACGAGGCACAGATACGCAGTATTTT.